The following is a T cell receptor (beta chain) sequence with its context. Generated by immunoSEQ multiplex PCR, the TCRdb table keeps only in-frame clones and is missing some. The sample lists approximately 72,000 clones; 84% were seen once. The sample comes from a study of blood T cell repertoires in COVID-19. This sequence originates from a man aged 50 to 59 with active COVID-19. Specimen: peripheral blood.

CDR3 coding DNA: TGTGCCAGCAGCGCCCTCCCCTCGCCGACAGGGAGGAACGAGCAGTACTTC. Encoded protein: CASSALPSPTGRNEQYF. The J gene is TRBJ2-7, the V gene TRBV9, with a weak D call TRBD1 (7 bases). Germline values: CDR1 SGDLS, CDR2 YYNGEE. This CDR3 has 17 amino acids. V lost 3 bases and J 5 bases, leaving 24 bases between the germline ends.